These 10 T cell receptor beta chains were all obtained from the same sample, sequenced in a study of T cells and Merkel cell carcinoma outcomes. Profiling relied on immunoSEQ multiplex PCR, and the TCRdb table lists in-frame clones only, not all of them. The sample has over 15,000 clones; roughly 81% are singletons. Source material: tumor tissue from Merkel cell carcinoma. Every receptor here comes from a human donor with Merkel cell carcinoma.

V gene TRBV7-9 combines with J gene TRBJ1-3; D remains unclear. Germline V CDR1 and CDR2: SEHNR, FQNEAQ (reference sequence). Trimming left V 5 bases short and J 3 bases short, with 11 bases between. CDR3 length equals 14 residues. CDR3 in amino acids: CASSKEAGGNTIYF. CDR3 nucleotide sequence: TGTGCCAGCAGCAAGGAGGCTGGTGGAAACACCATATATTTT.

The chain joins TRBV5-1 to TRBJ1-2; no reliable D call. The CDR3 is 15 amino acids. The germline V and J ends were trimmed by 4 bases and 1 base, with 14 bases remaining between them. Germline V gives CDR1 SGHRS, CDR2 YFSETQ. Here the CDR3 reads CASSPGQAINYGYTF. CDR3 DNA sequence: TGCGCCAGCAGCCCTGGCCAGGCGATTAACTATGGCTACACCTTC.

The genes are TRBV5-1 and TRBJ2-3, with 11 nucleotides matching TRBD2. Per germline, CDR1 SGHRS and CDR2 YFSETQ. Trimming took 4 bases from V and 3 from J; bases not matched to a gene: 10. This CDR3 has 17 residues. The CDR3 DNA follows: TGCGCCAGCAGCACTGGAACCACTAGCGGGGGTACAGATACGCAGTATTTT. This translates into CASSTGTTSGGTDTQYF.

V and J are TRBV2 and TRBJ2-5, with TRBD1 matching 7 bases. With V trimmed by 3 bases and J by 5 bases, 3 bases remained unmatched. Germline CDR1 SNHLY, CDR2 FYNNEI. This CDR3 is built from 13 residues. The CDR3: CASSDGTDETQYF. The CDR3 nucleotides are TGTGCCAGCAGTGACGGGACAGATGAGACCCAGTACTTC.

J is TRBJ2-1 and V is TRBV6-5, with 12 bases aligning to TRBD2. This CDR3 has 14 amino acids. Losses at the gene ends were 4 bases for V and 9 bases for J; bases not matched to a gene: 4. Germline-derived CDR1 and CDR2 are MNHEY and SVGAGI. The CDR3 DNA is TGTGCCAGCAGTTTCGGACTAGCGGGGTTTGAGCAGTTCTTC. It specifies CASSFGLAGFEQFF.

This rearrangement joins TRBV5-8 to TRBJ2-7; D uncertain. The V gene's germline CDR1 is SGHTS and CDR2 YDEGEE. V was clipped by 0 bases and J by 2 bases, with 6 bases between them. The CDR3 is 13 residues long. The CDR3 loop reads CASSLGGPYEQYF. In nucleotides, the CDR3 is TGTGCCAGCAGCTTGGGCGGTCCCTACGAGCAGTACTTC.

The rearrangement joins TRBV28 to TRBJ2-1; D gene unclear. The CDR3 consists of 15 residues. Germline assignment: CDR1 MDHEN and CDR2 SYDVKM. V shed 2 bases and J shed 0 bases, with 8 bases lying between them. This CDR3 is CASSLGLGSYNEQFF. The CDR3 region has the DNA TGTGCCAGCAGTTTAGGTTTGGGCTCCTACAATGAGCAGTTCTTC.

The V and J genes are TRBV18 and TRBJ2-2; 10 positions agree with TRBD1. V was clipped by 3 bases and J by 3 bases; unmatched bases: 1. CDR1 and CDR2 from the germline V gene are KGHSH and LQKENI. This CDR3 is built from 15 residues. In DNA form, the CDR3 reads TGTGCCAGCTCACCCGGACAGGGGGACACCGGGGAGCTGTTTTTT. Protein product: CASSPGQGDTGELFF.

This chain uses TRBV10-3 with TRBJ2-3; the match to TRBD2 covers 7 bases. Germline-derived CDR1 and CDR2 are ENHRY and SYGVKD. The J segment lost 6 bases and the V segment lost 5 bases, leaving 11 bases of the junction unmatched. This CDR3 region has 15 residues. The CDR3 reads CAISRKLATPDTQYF. CDR3 DNA: TGTGCCATCAGTAGAAAACTAGCGACCCCCGATACGCAGTATTTT.

The chain joins TRBV15 to TRBJ2-3; D might be TRBD1 or TRBD2, each matching 5 bases. The CDR3 loop spans 15 amino acids. The V end lost 10 bases, the J end lost 1 base, and 18 bases lay between the germline ends. Germline V lookup: CDR1 LNHNV, CDR2 YYDKDF (reference sequence). The DNA of the CDR3 is TGTGCCATCGTATTCAGGGACCACGGCACAGATACGCAGTATTTT. This codes for CAIVFRDHGTDTQYF.